The 21 T cell receptor beta chains listed next were all sequenced from one sample in a study of identical twins. TCRdb recomputed calls from the 5' RACE reads with MiXCR, one row per CDR3 protein. The table has 200,000 to 250,000 distinct CDR3 sequences, approximately 7.1% seen once. These data also featured in a second study, about T cells expressing NK-cell markers.

The sequencing sample was made of CD8+ T cells sorted from blood. The receptors originated from a woman in her late teens or twenties in good health.

The chain employs TRBV30 and TRBJ2-1; 7 bases map to TRBD2. The V segment lost 4 bases and the J segment 5 bases; nucleotides outside the gene matches: 5. From germline, CDR1 is GTSNPN and CDR2 SVGIG (reference sequence). The CDR3 runs to 13 residues. CDR3 in DNA: TGTGCCTGGACGGGACTACTAGACAATGAGCAGTTCTTC. This translates into CAWTGLLDNEQFF.

This clonotype was counted between two and nine times. The chain employs TRBV6-2 or TRBV6-3 and TRBJ2-3; TRBD1 agrees at 9 bases. This CDR3 region has 14 residues. CDR1 is MNHEY and CDR2 is SVGEGT in the germline V gene. Unmatched junction bases numbered 2, after V lost 5 bases and J lost 2 bases. CDR3 protein: CASSGDRDTDTQYF. CDR3 nucleotides: TGTGCCAGCAGTGGGGACAGGGACACAGATACGCAGTATTTT.

The table lists this clonotype with many counts. The chain carries TRBV6-5 and TRBJ2-5; D perhaps matches TRBD2 (5 bases). The CDR3 length is 13 residues. CDR1 and CDR2 (germline): MNHEY, SVGAGI. V lost 4 bases to trimming and J lost 2 bases, with 8 bases between them. DNA of the CDR3: TGTGCCAGCAGTTGGACTTTTCAAGAGACCCAGTACTTC. Protein product: CASSWTFQETQYF.

The table lists this clonotype with many counts. The chain links TRBV6-1 to TRBJ2-3; the D gene is possibly TRBD2 (5 bases). V dropped 0 bases and J dropped 6 bases, with 10 bases sitting between them. CDR3 length: 14 residues. Germline CDR1 and CDR2: MNHNS and SASEGT. CDR3 sequence (DNA): TGTGCCAGCAGTGAAGCGGGAGAAGTTGATACGCAGTATTTT. Residues: CASSEAGEVDTQYF.

In its sample, this clonotype was seen a few times. The V call is TRBV2, the J call TRBJ1-1; D not certain. Germline CDR1 SNHLY, CDR2 FYNNEI. V lost 3 bases and J lost 4, with 12 bases in between. This CDR3 comprises 14 residues. CDR3 region: CASSEPNVGTEAFF. The CDR3 coding sequence is TGTGCCAGCAGTGAGCCAAACGTAGGCACTGAAGCTTTCTTT.

This clonotype turned up a few times. The chain carries TRBV20-1 and TRBJ2-3; TRBD2 matches 9 bases. Germline CDR1 DFQATT, CDR2 SNEGSKA (reference sequence). The CDR3 is 16 amino acids. Losses at the gene ends were 0 bases for V and 2 bases for J; bases not matched to a gene: 6. CDR3 DNA: TGCAGTGCTAGAGATCTAAGCGGGGGGCTCACAGATACGCAGTATTTT. This codes for CSARDLSGGLTDTQYF.

The chain uses TRBV27 and TRBJ2-7, with D possibly matching TRBD2 (6 bases). Germline CDR1 MNHEY, CDR2 SMNVEV (reference sequence). Trimming took off 8 bases at V and 6 bases at J, with 20 bases between the two ends. This CDR3 comprises 14 residues. The CDR3 loop is CASGRGLQLREQYF. CDR3 in DNA: TGTGCCAGCGGAAGGGGACTGCAATTACGCGAGCAGTACTTC.

Ten or more counts support this clonotype. The chain carries TRBV7-3 and TRBJ2-4; 9 bases are shared with TRBD2. Germline V lookup: CDR1 SGHTA, CDR2 FQGTGA. J lost 2 bases, V lost 2 bases, and 1 base had no gene match. This CDR3 contains 15 residues. CDR3 residues: CASSLLAGTKNIQYF. CDR3 bases: TGTGCCAGCAGCTTACTAGCGGGGACCAAAAACATTCAGTACTTC.

This clonotype showed up just a few times. The gene calls are TRBV25-1 and TRBJ2-7; D not resolved. In germline, CDR1 is MGHDK, CDR2 SYGVNS. This CDR3 is 13 amino acids long. V dropped 2 bases and J dropped 3 bases, with 8 bases sitting between them. Written as DNA, the CDR3 is TGTGCCAGCAGTGAAGGATACGGCTACGAGCAGTACTTC. Protein sequence: CASSEGYGYEQYF.

This clonotype has only a few counts. V gene TRBV2 combines with J gene TRBJ1-5, with a possible D match to TRBD1 (6 bases). V was shortened by 1 base and J by 2 bases, with 9 bases between the two germline ends. Germline CDR1 reads SNHLY; CDR2 reads FYNNEI. The CDR3 extends over 15 amino acids. CDR3 loop: CASSEGRGGNQPQHF. The CDR3 DNA follows: TGTGCCAGCAGTGAAGGCAGGGGAGGCAATCAGCCCCAGCATTTT.

Many counts were recorded for this clonotype. This chain uses TRBV30 with TRBJ2-1; TRBD2 is a possible D gene (6 bases). Germline loops: CDR1 GTSNPN, CDR2 SVGIG (reference sequence). The CDR3 runs 15 residues. Trimming cost V 1 base and J 0 bases, with 10 bases left between them. The CDR3 sequence is CAWSADGSSYNEQFF. DNA for the CDR3: TGTGCCTGGAGTGCCGACGGGAGCTCCTACAATGAGCAGTTCTTC. Variable domain in full (rest from reference TRBV30 and TRBJ2-1): SQTIHQWPATLVQPVGSPLSLECTVEGTSNPNLYWYRQAAGRGLQLLFYSVGIGQISSEVPQNLSASRPQDRQFILSSKKLLLSDSGFYLCAWSADGSSYNEQFFGPGTRLTVL.

This rearrangement joins TRBV12-3 or TRBV12-4 to TRBJ1-1; the D is unclear. The V end lost 3 bases, the J end lost 13 bases, and 12 bases lay between the germline ends. The CDR3 sequence is 11 residues long. The CDR3 region has the DNA TGTGCCAGCAGTTTCGGAGGGTTGGTTTTCTTT. As protein: CASSFGGLVFF.

In this sample, this clonotype turned up a few times. The chain has TRBV7-6 and TRBJ2-1, with 12 bases aligning to TRBD2. The V and J ends lost 0 bases and 7 bases, in that order; junction bases with no gene match: 10. The CDR3 spans 18 residues. Germline-derived CDR1 and CDR2 are SGHVS and FNYEAQ. As DNA, the CDR3 is TGTGCCAGCAGCTTAGCGAATCCTAGCGGGAGGGTGGGTAATGAGCAGTTCTTC. This gives the protein CASSLANPSGRVGNEQFF.

The V call is TRBV2, the J call TRBJ2-7; TRBD1 is a possible D gene (5 bases). The V end lost 2 bases, the J end lost 3 bases, and 17 bases lay between the germline ends. The germline V gene encodes CDR1 SNHLY and CDR2 FYNNEI. There are 16 residues in the CDR3. CDR3 residues: CASSESLMGLSYEQYF. CDR3 nucleotides: TGTGCCAGCAGTGAATCACTCATGGGGCTTAGCTACGAGCAGTACTTC.

This clonotype has a count of ten or more. The chain employs TRBV12-3 or TRBV12-4 and TRBJ2-1, with D possibly matching TRBD2 (6 bases). This CDR3 is built from 11 residues. The V end lost 3 bases, the J end lost 10 bases, and 7 bases lay between the germline ends. CDR3 amino acids: CASSFGREQFF. For the CDR3, the DNA is TGTGCCAGCAGTTTTGGGAGGGAGCAGTTCTTC.

In this sample, this clonotype turned up a few times. The chain links TRBV20-1 to TRBJ2-4, with D possibly being TRBD2 (5 bases). The CDR3 runs to 15 residues. The germline gives CDR1 DFQATT, CDR2 SNEGSKA (reference sequence). Trimming left V 0 bases short and J 1 base short, with 10 bases between. This CDR3 is CSARDPRAAKNIQYF. The CDR3 DNA sequence: TGCAGTGCTAGAGATCCGAGGGCGGCCAAAAACATTCAGTACTTC.

This clonotype was detected only a few times. The chain joins TRBV11-2 to TRBJ2-5; D is undetermined. CDR3 length: 13 amino acids. Trimming pared 3 bases from V and 7 bases from J, leaving 12 bases between. The V gene's germline CDR1 is SGHAT and CDR2 FQNNGV. CDR3 coding DNA: TGTGCCAGCAGCTTGGATGGGGTCAGGACCCAGTACTTC. This translates into CASSLDGVRTQYF.

The gene calls are TRBV14 and TRBJ2-5; unclear D gene. The V end lost 0 bases, the J end lost 4 bases, and 15 bases lay between the germline ends. CDR1 SGHDN and CDR2 FVKESK come from the germline V gene. The CDR3 runs 16 residues. The CDR3 bases are TGTGCCAGCAGCCAAGATCTTGAGACCCAAGGAGAGACCCAGTACTTC. Encoded protein: CASSQDLETQGETQYF.

The rearrangement uses TRBV15 and TRBJ2-2, with D tentatively TRBD2 (5 bases). The CDR3 extends over 15 amino acids. Germline CDR1 LNHNV, CDR2 YYDKDF (reference sequence). V dropped 4 bases and J dropped 3 bases, with 12 bases sitting between them. This chain's CDR3 is CATSTQRKHTGELFF. The CDR3 DNA reads as TGTGCCACCAGCACACAGCGGAAACACACCGGGGAGCTGTTTTTT.

This clonotype was detected ten times or more. The chain employs TRBV27 and TRBJ1-1; unclear D gene. Per germline, CDR1 MNHEY and CDR2 SMNVEV (reference sequence). Trimming removed 9 bases at V and 5 bases at J, with 16 bases between. The CDR3 sequence is 13 residues long. The CDR3 reads CASRDRARTEAFF. For the CDR3, the DNA is TGTGCCAGTAGAGATAGGGCACGGACTGAAGCTTTCTTT.

This clonotype was picked up a small number of times. V usage is TRBV9 and J usage is TRBJ2-3; 7 bases are a match to TRBD2. Trimming removed 2 bases from V and 1 base from J; junction bases left unmatched: 4. The CDR3 has 15 amino acids. Germline V gene data show CDR1 as SGDLS and CDR2 as YYNGEE. The CDR3 region has the DNA TGTGCCAGCAGCGTTAGCGGGCCTCGCACAGATACGCAGTATTTT. Translation: CASSVSGPRTDTQYF.